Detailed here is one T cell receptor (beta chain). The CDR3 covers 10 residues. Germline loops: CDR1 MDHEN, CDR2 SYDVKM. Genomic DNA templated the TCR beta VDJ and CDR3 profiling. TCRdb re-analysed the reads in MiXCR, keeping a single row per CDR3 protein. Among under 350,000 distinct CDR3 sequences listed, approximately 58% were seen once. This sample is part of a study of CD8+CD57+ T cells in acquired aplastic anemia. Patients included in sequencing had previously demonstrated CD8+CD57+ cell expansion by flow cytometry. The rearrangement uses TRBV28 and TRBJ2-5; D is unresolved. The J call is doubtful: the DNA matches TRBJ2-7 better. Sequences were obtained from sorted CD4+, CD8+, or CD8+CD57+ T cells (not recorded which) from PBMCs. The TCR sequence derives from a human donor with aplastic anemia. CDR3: CASSFHEQYF. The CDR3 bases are TGTGCCAGCAGTTTCCACGAGCAGTACTTC.